This T cell receptor (beta chain) came from a study of blood T cell repertoires in COVID-19. Looking at the study overall: There were acute and convalescent COVID-19 samples, and they came from the United States, Italy and Spain. PBMCs, B-cell-depleted T cells, or T cells were the source of the cDNA or gDNA that made up the material.

This clone was seen a handful of times. Authors' processing steps: Scientists estimated how many nucleated cells there were by amplifying reference gene primers. Assay used: immunoSEQ multiplex PCR; TCRdb lists only in-frame clones, some missing. The D gene and trimming were derived from the DNA, and the V and J assignments and clone size from that table. This repertoire shows about 200,000 clones, roughly 90% found once; its top ten account for 1.6%. The CDR3 contains 15 residues. Trimming at V came to 3 bases and at J to 7 bases, leaving 7 bases not matched to a gene. Germline values: CDR1 LNHDA, CDR2 SQIVND (reference sequence).

The receptor was isolated from a young man with active or convalescent COVID-19. Sequencing input: peripheral blood. The gene calls are TRBV19 and TRBJ2-7; 12 positions match TRBD1. The CDR3 spells CASSIRDRGPGEQYF. CDR3 DNA: TGTGCCAGTAGTATCCGGGACAGGGGGCCTGGGGAGCAGTACTTC.